This note documents a single TCR beta chain sequence. Its cognate antigen is unknown. The record originates from a study of OX40 agonist ivuxolimab in advanced cancers. On the study more broadly: Cohort: roughly 80% men, mean age about 62, aged roughly 20 to 79.

Germline CDR1 and CDR2: KGHSH and LQKENI. The ends lost 3 bases at V and 4 bases at J; junction bases unmatched: 4. CDR3 length equals 16 residues. Libraries were prepared by immunoSEQ multiplex PCR; TCRdb keeps only in-frame clonotypes and omits some of them. Of roughly 90,000 clones in the sample, roughly 91% were seen once. Study results and limitations: Expanded clones tended on average to be more numerous among CD8+ T cells than CD4+.

Prior autoimmune disease or systemic immunosuppression barred patients. Drawing of blood for sampling happened at baseline, at cycle 4 day 1, and at cycle 7 day 1. The material was CD4+ or CD8+ T cells sorted from blood, obtained in a trial of the OX40 agonist ivuxolimab. This TCR was recovered from an adult with an advanced solid tumor such as melanoma, head and neck, liver or kidney cancer. This chain joins TRBV18 and TRBJ2-5; TRBD2 matches 14 bases. The CDR3 region is CASSPVGTSGRETQYF. The DNA for the CDR3 is TGTGCCAGCTCACCGGTGGGGACTAGCGGGAGAGAGACCCAGTACTTC.